The present entry profiles one T cell receptor beta chain with its context. This entry is derived from a study of blood T cell repertoires in COVID-19. As for the study in general: The analysed material was cDNA or gDNA that came from T cells, B-cell-depleted T cells, or PBMCs.

Sequencing was performed with immunoSEQ multiplex PCR; in TCRdb, only in-frame clones are kept and a portion is missing. The data show some 210,000 clones, just over 90% seen once. The clonotype originates from a man younger than 40 with acute or convalescent COVID-19. Sequencing was done on a sample of peripheral blood.

CDR3 coding DNA: TGTGCCACCAGTGATTTTGTGGCCGGGGTAGAAGAGCAGTACTTC. Translating it yields CATSDFVAGVEEQYF. The J gene is TRBJ2-7, the V gene TRBV24-1; D perhaps matches TRBD2 (5 bases). Germline V lookup: CDR1 KGHDR, CDR2 SFDVKD. The germline V and J ends were trimmed by 1 base and 7 bases, with 16 bases remaining between them. The CDR3 has 15 amino acids.